This is a list of T cell receptor beta chains from one sample in a study of T cells in Graves' hyperthyroidism and ophthalmopathy. TCRdb used MiXCR to reprocess the multiplex PCR reads, holding one entry per CDR3 protein. This sample has fewer than 450,000 distinct CDR3 sequences, with about 18% found just once. The specimen sequenced was blood. The receptors originated from a woman under 40 with Graves' hyperthyroidism that later progressed to Graves' ophthalmopathy. The CDR3 runs from the conserved cysteine through the conserved F or W. The order of the fields is clone size, D gene, J gene, V gene, CDR3 protein, CDR3 DNA. D genes are given only for firm matches. Size is stated for part of the rows, as once, few or many counts, or as a class when the clone is expanded.

clone_size: NA; d_call: NA; j_call: TRBJ1-6; v_call: TRBV2; cdr3_aa: CASTPGPLHF; cdr3_nt: TGTGCCAGTACCCCGGGGCCCCTCCACTTT
clone_size: many; d_call: NA; j_call: TRBJ2-5; v_call: TRBV27; cdr3_aa: CASSEMWGDQETQYF; cdr3_nt: TGTGCCAGCAGTGAAATGTGGGGGGATCAAGAGACCCAGTACTTC
clone_size: many; d_call: TRBD2; j_call: TRBJ2-1; v_call: TRBV2; cdr3_aa: CASSEGASGSSEQFF; cdr3_nt: TGTGCCAGCAGTGAAGGGGCTAGCGGGAGTAGTGAGCAGTTCTTC
clone_size: many; d_call: NA; j_call: TRBJ1-1; v_call: TRBV19; cdr3_aa: CATARRAANTEAFF; cdr3_nt: TGTGCCACCGCCCGGCGGGCGGCGAACACTGAAGCTTTCTTT
clone_size: NA; d_call: TRBD2; j_call: TRBJ2-5; v_call: TRBV13; cdr3_aa: CASSVAGVGETQYF; cdr3_nt: TGTGCCAGCAGCGTAGCGGGAGTCGGGGAGACCCAGTACTTC
clone_size: many; d_call: TRBD1; j_call: TRBJ1-4; v_call: TRBV2; cdr3_aa: CASDTGAGSEKLFF; cdr3_nt: TGTGCCAGCGATACAGGGGCGGGGAGTGAAAAACTGTTTTTT
clone_size: many; d_call: NA; j_call: TRBJ2-7; v_call: TRBV5-1; cdr3_aa: CASSLGSEGNHEQYF; cdr3_nt: TGCGCCAGCAGCTTGGGAAGTGAGGGGAACCACGAGCAGTACTTC
clone_size: many; d_call: NA; j_call: TRBJ1-6; v_call: TRBV27; cdr3_aa: CASSLSTAYSPLHF; cdr3_nt: TGTGCCAGCAGTTTATCCACAGCGTATTCACCCCTCCACTTT
clone_size: NA; d_call: NA; j_call: TRBJ1-5; v_call: TRBV2; cdr3_aa: CASRGGDDSNQPQHF; cdr3_nt: TGTGCCAGCAGGGGGGGGGACGATAGCAATCAGCCCCAGCATTTT
clone_size: many; d_call: NA; j_call: TRBJ2-1; v_call: TRBV5-1; cdr3_aa: CASSSTRSWEQFF; cdr3_nt: TGCGCCAGCAGCTCGACCCGCTCGTGGGAGCAGTTCTTC
clone_size: NA; d_call: TRBD2; j_call: TRBJ2-7; v_call: TRBV10-3; cdr3_aa: CATQNAAGLVTREQYF; cdr3_nt: TGTGCCACACAGAACGCCGCGGGACTAGTAACTCGCGAGCAGTACTTC
clone_size: many; d_call: TRBD1; j_call: TRBJ1-1; v_call: TRBV19; cdr3_aa: CASKTGTGRDTEAFF; cdr3_nt: TGTGCCAGTAAGACCGGGACAGGGAGGGACACTGAAGCTTTCTTT
clone_size: NA; d_call: NA; j_call: TRBJ1-2; v_call: TRBV29-1; cdr3_aa: CSVAGGNNYGYTF; cdr3_nt: TGCAGCGTCGCGGGGGGAAACAACTATGGCTACACCTTC
clone_size: many; d_call: NA; j_call: TRBJ2-1; v_call: TRBV30; cdr3_aa: CAWSVVGSYNEQFF; cdr3_nt: TGTGCCTGGAGTGTTGTCGGGTCCTACAATGAGCAGTTCTTC
clone_size: NA; d_call: TRBD1; j_call: TRBJ1-4; v_call: TRBV10-3; cdr3_aa: CAISESRTGEKLFF; cdr3_nt: TGTGCCATCAGTGAGTCGAGGACAGGGGAAAAACTGTTTTTT
clone_size: once; d_call: TRBD2; j_call: TRBJ2-4; v_call: TRBV7-2; cdr3_aa: CASSFGLVGQQYF; cdr3_nt: TGTGCCAGCAGCTTTGGACTAGTGGGGCAACAGTACTTC
clone_size: NA; d_call: TRBD1; j_call: TRBJ1-1; v_call: TRBV29-1; cdr3_aa: CSVEGRTGNTEAFF; cdr3_nt: TGCAGCGTTGAAGGGAGGACAGGGAACACTGAAGCTTTCTTT
clone_size: NA; d_call: NA; j_call: TRBJ2-1; v_call: TRBV4-1; cdr3_aa: CASSQVLQGMGEQFF; cdr3_nt: TGCGCCAGCAGCCAAGTCTTGCAGGGGATGGGTGAGCAGTTCTTC
clone_size: many; d_call: TRBD1; j_call: TRBJ2-2; v_call: TRBV28; cdr3_aa: CASTSTGDAGELFF; cdr3_nt: TGTGCCAGCACATCCACAGGGGACGCCGGGGAGCTGTTTTTT
clone_size: many; d_call: NA; j_call: TRBJ1-6; v_call: TRBV5-6; cdr3_aa: CASSLQGPGNSPLHF; cdr3_nt: TGTGCCAGCAGCTTGCAGGGCCCAGGGAATTCACCCCTCCACTTT
clone_size: few; d_call: TRBD1; j_call: TRBJ1-1; v_call: TRBV4-1; cdr3_aa: CASSPTGERLEAFF; cdr3_nt: TGCGCCAGCAGCCCGACAGGGGAACGACTTGAAGCTTTCTTT
clone_size: many; d_call: TRBD2; j_call: TRBJ2-1; v_call: TRBV27; cdr3_aa: CASSPGSGRRREQFF; cdr3_nt: TGTGCCAGCAGCCCAGGCAGCGGGAGACGGCGTGAGCAGTTCTTC
clone_size: many; d_call: NA; j_call: TRBJ2-5; v_call: TRBV7-2; cdr3_aa: CASSLVPGFFSRSQETQYF; cdr3_nt: TGTGCCAGCAGCTTAGTACCAGGCTTCTTCTCGAGGTCCCAAGAGACCCAGTACTTC
clone_size: NA; d_call: NA; j_call: TRBJ1-1; v_call: TRBV6-2/TRBV6-3; cdr3_aa: CVSSSVGANTEAFF; cdr3_nt: TGTGTCAGCAGCTCTGTGGGGGCGAACACTGAAGCTTTCTTT
clone_size: many; d_call: TRBD1; j_call: TRBJ2-5; v_call: TRBV20-1; cdr3_aa: CSAIRTGQAQETQYF; cdr3_nt: TGCAGTGCTATAAGGACAGGACAAGCGCAAGAGACCCAGTACTTC
clone_size: many; d_call: NA; j_call: TRBJ2-7; v_call: TRBV5-1; cdr3_aa: CASSLETDAVYEQYF; cdr3_nt: TGCGCCAGCAGCTTGGAGACAGACGCGGTCTACGAGCAGTACTTC
clone_size: NA; d_call: NA; j_call: TRBJ2-3; v_call: TRBV7-8; cdr3_aa: CASSLAVGDYFTDTQYF; cdr3_nt: TGTGCCAGCAGCTTAGCGGTAGGAGACTACTTCACAGATACGCAGTATTTT
clone_size: NA; d_call: NA; j_call: TRBJ1-3; v_call: TRBV11-1; cdr3_aa: CASSPLHRATLEDGNTIYF; cdr3_nt: TGTGCCAGCAGCCCCCTGCACAGGGCCACTCTGGAAGATGGAAACACCATATATTTT
clone_size: few; d_call: TRBD1; j_call: TRBJ1-2; v_call: TRBV27; cdr3_aa: CASSPGTGSFYGYTF; cdr3_nt: TGTGCCAGCTCCCCCGGGACAGGATCCTTCTATGGCTACACCTTC
clone_size: many; d_call: NA; j_call: TRBJ1-6; v_call: TRBV6-1; cdr3_aa: CASRGVKDNSPLHF; cdr3_nt: TGTGCCAGCAGGGGTGTCAAGGATAATTCACCCCTCCACTTT
clone_size: many; d_call: NA; j_call: TRBJ2-1; v_call: TRBV27; cdr3_aa: CASSLQGGEQFF; cdr3_nt: TGTGCCAGCAGCCTCCAAGGCGGTGAGCAGTTCTTC
clone_size: many; d_call: TRBD2; j_call: TRBJ2-5; v_call: TRBV20-1; cdr3_aa: CSANGGRTQETQYF; cdr3_nt: TGCAGTGCTAATGGCGGGAGGACACAAGAGACCCAGTACTTC
clone_size: many; d_call: TRBD2; j_call: TRBJ2-1; v_call: TRBV28; cdr3_aa: CASSSRQGNGAGGYNEQFF; cdr3_nt: TGTGCCAGCAGTTCGAGACAGGGCAATGGGGCGGGAGGGTACAATGAGCAGTTCTTC
clone_size: few; d_call: NA; j_call: TRBJ2-6; v_call: TRBV4-1; cdr3_aa: CASSQVYSGANVLTF; cdr3_nt: TGCGCCAGCAGCCAAGTTTACTCTGGGGCCAACGTCCTGACTTTC
clone_size: many; d_call: NA; j_call: TRBJ1-6; v_call: TRBV6-6; cdr3_aa: CASSYSDGSGGPLHF; cdr3_nt: TGTGCCAGCAGTTACTCCGACGGCTCCGGGGGACCCCTCCACTTT
clone_size: many; d_call: TRBD2; j_call: TRBJ2-3; v_call: TRBV6-1; cdr3_aa: CASSYFRLAGAHTDTQYF; cdr3_nt: TGTGCCAGCAGTTATTTTAGATTAGCGGGGGCACACACAGATACGCAGTATTTT
clone_size: NA; d_call: TRBD2; j_call: TRBJ2-3; v_call: TRBV27; cdr3_aa: CASSFLAGVGTDTQYF; cdr3_nt: TGTGCCAGCAGTTTTCTAGCGGGAGTTGGCACAGATACGCAGTATTTT
clone_size: many; d_call: NA; j_call: TRBJ2-5; v_call: TRBV20-1; cdr3_aa: CSATRDSQETQYF; cdr3_nt: TGCAGTGCCACGCGGGACAGCCAAGAGACCCAGTACTTC
clone_size: NA; d_call: NA; j_call: TRBJ2-3; v_call: TRBV4-1; cdr3_aa: CASSQVLADTQYF; cdr3_nt: TGCGCCAGCAGCCAAGTTCTAGCAGATACGCAGTATTTT
clone_size: few; d_call: NA; j_call: TRBJ2-5; v_call: TRBV6-1; cdr3_aa: CASSPHGGQETQYF; cdr3_nt: TGTGCCAGCAGTCCCCACGGGGGCCAAGAGACCCAGTACTTC
clone_size: many; d_call: NA; j_call: TRBJ1-3; v_call: TRBV7-4; cdr3_aa: CASSLNVDHGCGNTIYF; cdr3_nt: TGTGCCAGCAGCTTAAACGTAGACCATGGGTGTGGAAACACCATATATTTT
clone_size: many; d_call: TRBD1; j_call: TRBJ2-7; v_call: TRBV28; cdr3_aa: CASSYPRQGVKSYEQYF; cdr3_nt: TGTGCCAGCAGTTACCCCCGACAGGGGGTAAAATCTTACGAGCAGTACTTC
clone_size: many; d_call: TRBD1; j_call: TRBJ1-1; v_call: TRBV20-1; cdr3_aa: CSARPGQGVNTEAFF; cdr3_nt: TGCAGTGCTCGACCGGGACAGGGGGTGAACACTGAAGCTTTCTTT
clone_size: NA; d_call: TRBD2; j_call: TRBJ2-2; v_call: TRBV5-4; cdr3_aa: CASSLETSGNTGELFF; cdr3_nt: TGTGCCAGCAGCTTGGAGACTAGCGGGAACACCGGGGAGCTGTTTTTT
clone_size: many; d_call: TRBD1; j_call: TRBJ1-1; v_call: TRBV28; cdr3_aa: CASSADRGGAEAFF; cdr3_nt: TGTGCCAGCAGTGCGGACAGGGGTGGAGCTGAAGCTTTCTTT
clone_size: NA; d_call: TRBD2; j_call: TRBJ2-2; v_call: TRBV5-4; cdr3_aa: CASSRGLAGVGGGELFF; cdr3_nt: TGTGCCAGCAGCCGGGGACTAGCGGGAGTTGGTGGCGGGGAGCTGTTTTTT
clone_size: many; d_call: NA; j_call: TRBJ1-1; v_call: TRBV7-8; cdr3_aa: CASTLRGAGTEAFF; cdr3_nt: TGTGCCAGCACCCTGCGGGGGGCGGGGACTGAAGCTTTCTTT
clone_size: many; d_call: TRBD1; j_call: TRBJ1-1; v_call: TRBV12-3/TRBV12-4; cdr3_aa: CASSPSQGMNTEAFF; cdr3_nt: TGTGCCAGCAGTCCGTCACAGGGGATGAACACTGAAGCTTTCTTT
clone_size: few; d_call: TRBD2; j_call: TRBJ2-2; v_call: TRBV27; cdr3_aa: CASSVVAGGTGELFF; cdr3_nt: TGTGCCAGCAGCGTGGTAGCGGGAGGAACCGGGGAGCTGTTTTTT
clone_size: many; d_call: TRBD1; j_call: TRBJ2-7; v_call: TRBV28; cdr3_aa: CASRPTGGQYEQYF; cdr3_nt: TGTGCCAGCAGGCCTACAGGGGGGCAGTACGAGCAGTACTTC
clone_size: many; d_call: TRBD1; j_call: TRBJ2-7; v_call: TRBV11-2; cdr3_aa: CASSPIDGQGTPSYEQYF; cdr3_nt: TGTGCCAGCAGCCCAATAGACGGACAGGGAACCCCCTCCTACGAGCAGTACTTC
clone_size: NA; d_call: NA; j_call: TRBJ2-2; v_call: TRBV28; cdr3_aa: CASSEPGQNTGELFF; cdr3_nt: TGTGCCAGCAGTGAGCCGGGACAGAACACCGGGGAGCTGTTTTTT
clone_size: many; d_call: TRBD2; j_call: TRBJ2-1; v_call: TRBV28; cdr3_aa: CASRETSGGANEQFF; cdr3_nt: TGTGCCAGCAGAGAGACTAGCGGGGGGGCGAATGAGCAGTTCTTC
clone_size: few; d_call: NA; j_call: TRBJ1-2; v_call: TRBV20-1; cdr3_aa: CSARREASRGYTF; cdr3_nt: TGCAGTGCTAGACGGGAAGCCTCGCGCGGCTACACCTTC
clone_size: many; d_call: TRBD1; j_call: TRBJ1-1; v_call: TRBV6-5; cdr3_aa: CASSYGGTGGPHAFF; cdr3_nt: TGTGCCAGCAGTTACGGAGGGACAGGAGGTCCTCACGCTTTCTTT
clone_size: many; d_call: TRBD1; j_call: TRBJ1-1; v_call: TRBV10-3; cdr3_aa: CAISGGTGHTEAFF; cdr3_nt: TGTGCCATCAGTGGAGGGACAGGGCACACTGAAGCTTTCTTT
clone_size: NA; d_call: NA; j_call: TRBJ2-1; v_call: TRBV4-2; cdr3_aa: CASSQDVARGSDEQFF; cdr3_nt: TGTGCCAGCAGCCAAGATGTCGCACGGGGCAGCGATGAGCAGTTCTTC
clone_size: few; d_call: NA; j_call: TRBJ1-5; v_call: TRBV19; cdr3_aa: CASSIWTANQPQHF; cdr3_nt: TGTGCCAGTAGTATCTGGACAGCAAATCAGCCCCAGCATTTT